This T cell receptor (beta chain) was identified during a study of shared clonotypes between healthy human individuals. This CDR3 region has 13 residues. Germline CDR1 and CDR2: SGHAT and FQNNGV. In the authors' methods: ImmunoSEQ yielded junction-only sequences lacking quality scores, so filtering differed. Assay: immunoSEQ multiplex PCR; the TCRdb copy retains only in-frame clones and omits some. D and trimming were read from the DNA, whereas the V and J calls and clone size are those reported in that table. The sample consists of 400,000 to 600,000 clones, roughly 80% of them appearing once. Donors comprised only Caucasian adults living in Nashville, Tennessee. For genomic DNA, unsorted samples relied on approximately 81 million PBMCs. Findings and caveats of the study: Blood was the sole source, and tissue repertoires probably differ.

Of note for this clone: Its antigen is not identified.

This receptor was identified in a middle-aged woman in good health. Some clones in this sample may be carry-over from other donors' samples. Specimen: PBMCs. This sequence joins TRBV11-2 and TRBJ2-5; D not certain. TRBJ2-7 explains the end of the DNA better; the J call may be wrong. The DNA of the CDR3 is TGTGCCAGCAGGCCTGACGGCTCCTACGAGCAGTACTTC. Its translation: CASRPDGSYEQYF.